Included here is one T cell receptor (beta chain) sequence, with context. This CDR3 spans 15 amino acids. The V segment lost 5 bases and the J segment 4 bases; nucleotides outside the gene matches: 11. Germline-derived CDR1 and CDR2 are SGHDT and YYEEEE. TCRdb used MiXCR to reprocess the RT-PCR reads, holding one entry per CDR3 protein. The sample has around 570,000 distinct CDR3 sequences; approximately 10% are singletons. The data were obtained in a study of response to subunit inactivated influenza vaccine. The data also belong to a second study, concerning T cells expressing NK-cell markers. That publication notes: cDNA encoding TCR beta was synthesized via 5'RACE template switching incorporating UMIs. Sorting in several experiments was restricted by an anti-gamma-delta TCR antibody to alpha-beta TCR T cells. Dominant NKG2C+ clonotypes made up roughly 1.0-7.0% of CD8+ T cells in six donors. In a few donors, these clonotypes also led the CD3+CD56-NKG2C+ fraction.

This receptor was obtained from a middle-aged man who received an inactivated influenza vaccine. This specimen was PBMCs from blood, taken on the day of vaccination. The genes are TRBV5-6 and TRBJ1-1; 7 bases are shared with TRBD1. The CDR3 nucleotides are TGTGCCAGCAGAACGGGACAGCGAAGCTCCACTGAAGCTTTCTTT. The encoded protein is CASRTGQRSSTEAFF.